This TCR beta chain stems from a study of Tregs in tolerant kidney transplant recipients. Germline CDR1 and CDR2: DFQATT and SNEGSKA (reference sequence). Deletions cut 2 bases from V and 7 bases from J, with 6 bases between. The CDR3 spans 11 residues. Data came from immunoSEQ multiplex PCR; TCRdb stores just in-frame clones and leaves some out. Of some 110,000 clones in the sample, about 90% were seen once. This clonotype was obtained from a human donor in good health. Sequenced: CD4+ T cells from blood. The chain couples TRBV20-1 to TRBJ2-1; D not resolved. As DNA, the CDR3 is TGCAGTGCTAGACCGTGGAATGAGCAGTTCTTC. Amino acids: CSARPWNEQFF.